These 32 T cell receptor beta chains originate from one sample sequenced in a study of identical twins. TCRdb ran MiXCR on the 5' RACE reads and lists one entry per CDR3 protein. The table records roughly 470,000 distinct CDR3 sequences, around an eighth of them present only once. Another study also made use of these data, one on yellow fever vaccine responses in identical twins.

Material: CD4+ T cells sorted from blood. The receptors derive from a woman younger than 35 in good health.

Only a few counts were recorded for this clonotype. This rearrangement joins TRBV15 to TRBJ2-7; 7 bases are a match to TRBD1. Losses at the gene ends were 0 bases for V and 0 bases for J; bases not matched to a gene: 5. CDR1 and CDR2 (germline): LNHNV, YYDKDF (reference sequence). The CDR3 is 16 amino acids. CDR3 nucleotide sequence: TGTGCCACCAGCAGAGATAGGCGGACAGGCTCCTACGAGCAGTACTTC. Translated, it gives CATSRDRRTGSYEQYF.

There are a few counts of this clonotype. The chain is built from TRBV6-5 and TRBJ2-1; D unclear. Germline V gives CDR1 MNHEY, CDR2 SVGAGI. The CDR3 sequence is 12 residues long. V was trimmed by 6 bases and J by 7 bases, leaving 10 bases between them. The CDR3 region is CASSRPTNEQFF. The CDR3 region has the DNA TGTGCCAGCAGCCGACCAACGAATGAGCAGTTCTTC.

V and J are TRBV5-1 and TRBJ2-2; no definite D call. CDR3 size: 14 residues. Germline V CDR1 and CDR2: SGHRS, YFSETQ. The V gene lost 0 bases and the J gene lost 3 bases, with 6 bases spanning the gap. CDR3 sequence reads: CASSLVKDTGELFF. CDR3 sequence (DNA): TGCGCCAGCAGCTTGGTGAAGGACACCGGGGAGCTGTTTTTT.

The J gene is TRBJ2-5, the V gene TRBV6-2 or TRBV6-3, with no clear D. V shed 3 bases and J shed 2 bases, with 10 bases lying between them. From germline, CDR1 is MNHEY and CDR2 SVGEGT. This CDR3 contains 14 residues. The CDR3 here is CASSYSQRQETQYF. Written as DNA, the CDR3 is TGTGCCAGCAGTTATAGCCAGAGACAAGAGACCCAGTACTTC.

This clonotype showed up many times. As DNA, the CDR3 is TGTGCCAGCAGCCCGGGACGGATGAACACTGAAGCTTTCTTT. Its protein is CASSPGRMNTEAFF. The chain employs TRBV4-2 and TRBJ1-1, with D possibly matching TRBD1 (5 bases). The germline CDR1 and CDR2 sequences are LGHNA and YNFKEQ. The CDR3 contains 14 residues. Trimming left V 4 bases short and J 0 bases short, with 9 bases between.

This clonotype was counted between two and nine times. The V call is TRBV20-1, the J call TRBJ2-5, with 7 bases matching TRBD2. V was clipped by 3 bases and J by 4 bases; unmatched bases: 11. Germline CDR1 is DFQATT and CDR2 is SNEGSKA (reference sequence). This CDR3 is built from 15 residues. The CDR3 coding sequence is TGCAGTGCTAGTAAGGGCGGGAGTCGGTCAGAGACCCAGTACTTC. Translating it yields CSASKGGSRSETQYF.

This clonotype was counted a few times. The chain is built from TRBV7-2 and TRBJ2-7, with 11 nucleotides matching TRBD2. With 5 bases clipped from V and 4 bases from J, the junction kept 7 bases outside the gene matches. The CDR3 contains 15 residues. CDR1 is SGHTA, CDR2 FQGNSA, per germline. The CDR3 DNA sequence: TGTGCCAGCAGCATGCATAGCGGGGGGGCTTACGAGCAGTACTTC. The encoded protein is CASSMHSGGAYEQYF.

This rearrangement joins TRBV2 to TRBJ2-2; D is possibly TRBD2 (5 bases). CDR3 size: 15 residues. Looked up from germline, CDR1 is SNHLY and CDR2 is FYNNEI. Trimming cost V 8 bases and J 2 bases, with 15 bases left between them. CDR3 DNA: TGTGCCAGCGACCCGAGGGCGGGTAACACCGGGGAGCTGTTTTTT. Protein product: CASDPRAGNTGELFF. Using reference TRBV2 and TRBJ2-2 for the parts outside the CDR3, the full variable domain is EPEVTQTPSHQVTQMGQEVILRCVPISNHLYFYWYRQILGQKVEFLVSFYNNEISEKSEIFDDQFSVERPDGSNFTLKIRSTKLEDSAMYFCASDPRAGNTGELFFGEGSRLTVL.

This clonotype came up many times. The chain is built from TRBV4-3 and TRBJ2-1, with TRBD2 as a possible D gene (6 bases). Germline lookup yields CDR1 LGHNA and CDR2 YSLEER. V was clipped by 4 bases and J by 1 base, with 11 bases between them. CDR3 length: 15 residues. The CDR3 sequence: CASSLSAGSYNEQFF. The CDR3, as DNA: TGCGCCAGCAGCCTTTCCGCGGGGTCCTACAATGAGCAGTTCTTC.

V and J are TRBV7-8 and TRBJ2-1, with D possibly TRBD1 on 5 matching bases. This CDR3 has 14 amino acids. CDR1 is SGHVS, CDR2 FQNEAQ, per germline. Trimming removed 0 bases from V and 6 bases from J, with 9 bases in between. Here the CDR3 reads CASSLAGPRNEQFF. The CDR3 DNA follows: TGTGCCAGCAGCTTAGCGGGGCCCCGCAATGAGCAGTTCTTC.

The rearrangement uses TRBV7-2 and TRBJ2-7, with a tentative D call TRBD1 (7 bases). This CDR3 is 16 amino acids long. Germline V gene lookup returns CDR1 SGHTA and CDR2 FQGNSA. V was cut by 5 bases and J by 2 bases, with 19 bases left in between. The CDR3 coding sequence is TGTGCCAGCAGCCCCCAGGGGGGTGGCTCAGCCTACGAGCAGTACTTC. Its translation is CASSPQGGGSAYEQYF.

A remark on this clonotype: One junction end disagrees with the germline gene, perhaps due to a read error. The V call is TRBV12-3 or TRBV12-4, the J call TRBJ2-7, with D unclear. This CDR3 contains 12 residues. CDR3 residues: CASSPGPPNVDF. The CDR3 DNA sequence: TGTGCCAGCAGTCCCGGACCACCTAATGTGGACTTC.

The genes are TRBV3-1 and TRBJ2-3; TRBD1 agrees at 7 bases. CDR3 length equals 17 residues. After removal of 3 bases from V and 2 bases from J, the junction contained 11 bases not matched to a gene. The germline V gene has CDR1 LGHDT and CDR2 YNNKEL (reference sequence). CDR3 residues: CASSQHVQGITTDTQYF. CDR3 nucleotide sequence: TGTGCCAGCAGCCAGCATGTACAGGGGATAACCACAGATACGCAGTATTTT.

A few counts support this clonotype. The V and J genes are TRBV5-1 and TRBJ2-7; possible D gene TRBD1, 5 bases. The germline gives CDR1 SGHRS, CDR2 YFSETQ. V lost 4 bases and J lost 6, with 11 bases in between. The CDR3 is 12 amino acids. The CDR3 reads CASSVDRGEQYF. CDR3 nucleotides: TGCGCCAGCAGCGTCGACAGAGGCGAGCAGTACTTC. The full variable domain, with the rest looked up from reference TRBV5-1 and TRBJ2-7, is KAGVTQTPRYLIKTRGQQVTLSCSPISGHRSVSWYQQTPGQGLQFLFEYFSETQRNKGNFPGRFSGRQFSNSRSEMNVSTLELGDSALYLCASSVDRGEQYFGPGTRLTVT.

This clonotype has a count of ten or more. The CDR3 loop is CASSFPDGGYTF. Here the CDR3 DNA reads TGTGCCAGCAGCTTTCCAGATGGTGGCTACACCTTC. The V gene is TRBV5-6, the J gene TRBJ1-2; D remains ambiguous. In germline, CDR1 is SGHDT, CDR2 YYEEEE. The CDR3 runs to 12 residues. V lost 2 bases, J lost 7 bases, and 9 bases lay in between.

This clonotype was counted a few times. DNA of the CDR3: TGTGCCAGCAGGCGAAGGGGGACTAGCGACCAAGAGACCCAGTACTTC. Protein: CASRRRGTSDQETQYF. V is TRBV6-1 and J is TRBJ2-5; 10 bases fit TRBD2. The CDR3 loop spans 16 amino acids. J was trimmed by 0 bases and V by 6 bases; bases with no gene match: 7. Germline CDR1 reads MNHNS; CDR2 reads SASEGT.

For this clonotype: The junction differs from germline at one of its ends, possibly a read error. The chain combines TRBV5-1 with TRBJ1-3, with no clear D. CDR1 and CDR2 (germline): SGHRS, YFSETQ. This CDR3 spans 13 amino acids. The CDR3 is CASGLTPGNTIYF. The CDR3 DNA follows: TGCGCCAGCGGCTTGACCCCCGGAAACACCATATATTTT.

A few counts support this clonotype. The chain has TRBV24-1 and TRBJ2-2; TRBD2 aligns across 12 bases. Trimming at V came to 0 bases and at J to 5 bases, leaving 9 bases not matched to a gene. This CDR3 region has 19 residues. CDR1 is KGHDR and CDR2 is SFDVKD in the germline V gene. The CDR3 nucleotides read TGTGCCACCAGTGATTTGCCCGGGACTAGCGGGCCGGGGACCGGGGAGCTGTTTTTT. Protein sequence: CATSDLPGTSGPGTGELFF.

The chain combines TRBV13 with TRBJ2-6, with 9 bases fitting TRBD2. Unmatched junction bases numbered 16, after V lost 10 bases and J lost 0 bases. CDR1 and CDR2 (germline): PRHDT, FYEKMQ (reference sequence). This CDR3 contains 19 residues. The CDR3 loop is CAICFPGDSGGSGANVLTF. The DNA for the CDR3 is TGTGCCATCTGTTTTCCAGGGGATAGCGGGGGCTCTGGGGCCAACGTCCTGACTTTC.

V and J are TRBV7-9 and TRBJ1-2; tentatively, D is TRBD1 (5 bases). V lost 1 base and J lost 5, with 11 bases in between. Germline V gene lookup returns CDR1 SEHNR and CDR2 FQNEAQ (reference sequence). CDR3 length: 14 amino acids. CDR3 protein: CASSLGQSAYGYTF. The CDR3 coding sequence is TGTGCCAGCAGCTTAGGACAGTCCGCTTATGGCTACACCTTC.

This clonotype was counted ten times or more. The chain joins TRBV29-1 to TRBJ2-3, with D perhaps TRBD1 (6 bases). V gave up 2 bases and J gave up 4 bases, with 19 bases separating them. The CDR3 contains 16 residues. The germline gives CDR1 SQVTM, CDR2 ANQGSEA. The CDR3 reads CSVEKLRTGKSDTQYF. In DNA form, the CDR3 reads TGCAGCGTTGAAAAACTTCGTACAGGGAAGTCAGATACGCAGTATTTT.

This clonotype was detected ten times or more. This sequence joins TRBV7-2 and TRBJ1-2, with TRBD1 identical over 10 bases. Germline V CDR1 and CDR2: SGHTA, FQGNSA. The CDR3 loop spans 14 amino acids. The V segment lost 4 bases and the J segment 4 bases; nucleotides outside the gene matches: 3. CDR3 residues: CASSSRTGGYGYTF. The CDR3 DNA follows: TGTGCCAGCAGCTCTAGGACAGGGGGCTATGGCTACACCTTC.

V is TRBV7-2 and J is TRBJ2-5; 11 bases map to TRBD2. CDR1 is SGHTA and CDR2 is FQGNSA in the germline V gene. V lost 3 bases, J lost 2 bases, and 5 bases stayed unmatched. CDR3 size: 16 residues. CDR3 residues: CASSLSGTSGQETQYF. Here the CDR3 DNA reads TGTGCCAGCAGCTTGTCCGGGACTAGCGGACAAGAGACCCAGTACTTC. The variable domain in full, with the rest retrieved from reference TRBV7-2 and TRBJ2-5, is GAGVSQSPSNKVTEKGKDVELRCDPISGHTALYWYRQSLGQGLEFLIYFQGNSAPDKSGLPSDRFSAERTGGSVSTLTIQRTQQEDSAVYLCASSLSGTSGQETQYFGPGTRLLVL.

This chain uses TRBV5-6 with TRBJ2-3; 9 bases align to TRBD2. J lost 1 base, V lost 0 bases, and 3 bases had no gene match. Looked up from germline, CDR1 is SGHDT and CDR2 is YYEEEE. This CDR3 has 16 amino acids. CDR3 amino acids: CASSLGLADGTDTQYF. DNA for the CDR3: TGTGCCAGCAGCTTGGGACTAGCGGACGGCACAGATACGCAGTATTTT.

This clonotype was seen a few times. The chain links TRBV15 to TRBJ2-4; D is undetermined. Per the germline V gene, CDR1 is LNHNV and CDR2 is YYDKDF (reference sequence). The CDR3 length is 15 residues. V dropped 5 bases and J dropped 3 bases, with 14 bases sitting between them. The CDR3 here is CATSGYDLGKNIQYF. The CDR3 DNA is TGTGCCACCAGCGGTTATGATTTGGGCAAAAACATTCAGTACTTC.

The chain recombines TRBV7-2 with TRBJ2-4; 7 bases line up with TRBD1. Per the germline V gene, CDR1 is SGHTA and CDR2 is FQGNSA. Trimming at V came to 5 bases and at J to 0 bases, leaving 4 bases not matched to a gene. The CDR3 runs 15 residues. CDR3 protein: CASSPGQLAKNIQYF. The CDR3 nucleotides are TGTGCCAGCAGCCCGGGACAGCTAGCCAAAAACATTCAGTACTTC.

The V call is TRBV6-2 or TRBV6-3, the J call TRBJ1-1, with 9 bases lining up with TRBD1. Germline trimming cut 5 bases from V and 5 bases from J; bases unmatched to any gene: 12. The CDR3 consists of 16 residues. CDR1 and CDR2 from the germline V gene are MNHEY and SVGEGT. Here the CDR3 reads CASSKPRGQGGTEAFF. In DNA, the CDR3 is TGTGCCAGCAGTAAACCTAGGGGACAGGGTGGAACTGAAGCTTTCTTT.

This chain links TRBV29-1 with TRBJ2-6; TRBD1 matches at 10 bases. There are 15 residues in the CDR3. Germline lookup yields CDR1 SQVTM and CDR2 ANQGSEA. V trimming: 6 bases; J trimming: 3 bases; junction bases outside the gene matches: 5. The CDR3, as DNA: TGCAGCGTCGGGACAGGGGCAAATGGGGCCAACGTCCTGACTTTC. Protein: CSVGTGANGANVLTF.

CDR3 amino acids: CAISEDMNTGELFF. The CDR3, as DNA: TGTGCCATCAGTGAGGACATGAACACCGGGGAGCTGTTTTTT. This chain links TRBV10-3 with TRBJ2-2, with D uncertain. Trimming cost V 2 bases and J 1 base, with 5 bases left between them. Germline V gene sequence: CDR1 ENHRY, CDR2 SYGVKD. This CDR3 region has 14 residues.

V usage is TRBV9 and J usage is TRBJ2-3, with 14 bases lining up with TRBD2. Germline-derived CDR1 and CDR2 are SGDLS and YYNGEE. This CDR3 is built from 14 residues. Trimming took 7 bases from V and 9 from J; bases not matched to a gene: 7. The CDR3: CASGAGLAGDTQYF. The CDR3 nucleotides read TGTGCCAGCGGAGCGGGACTAGCGGGAGACACGCAGTATTTT.

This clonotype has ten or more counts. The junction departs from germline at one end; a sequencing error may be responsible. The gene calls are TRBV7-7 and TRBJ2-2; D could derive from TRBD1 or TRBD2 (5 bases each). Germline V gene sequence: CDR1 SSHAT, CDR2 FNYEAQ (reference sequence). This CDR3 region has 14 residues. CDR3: CASSPGPSAGELFF. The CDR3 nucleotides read TGTGCTAGCAGCCCGGGGCCGAGCGCCGGGGAGCTGTTTTTT.

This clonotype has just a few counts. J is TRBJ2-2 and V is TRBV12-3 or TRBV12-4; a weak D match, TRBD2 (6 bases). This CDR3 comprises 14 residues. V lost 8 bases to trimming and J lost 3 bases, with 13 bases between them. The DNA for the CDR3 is TGTGCCAGCCGGGGACTCCCTGACACCGGGGAGCTGTTTTTT. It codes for CASRGLPDTGELFF.